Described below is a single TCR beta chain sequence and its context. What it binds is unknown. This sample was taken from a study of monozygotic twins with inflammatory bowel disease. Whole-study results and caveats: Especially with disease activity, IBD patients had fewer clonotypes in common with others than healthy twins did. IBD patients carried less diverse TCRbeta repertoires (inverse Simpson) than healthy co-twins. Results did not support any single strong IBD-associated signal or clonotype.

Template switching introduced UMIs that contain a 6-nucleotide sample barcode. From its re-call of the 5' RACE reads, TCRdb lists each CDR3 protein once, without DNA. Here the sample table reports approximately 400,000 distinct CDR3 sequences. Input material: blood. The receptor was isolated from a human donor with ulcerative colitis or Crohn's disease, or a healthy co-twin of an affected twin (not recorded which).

The CDR3 here is CASRRVSSTDTQYF. This chain links TRBV27 with TRBJ2-3; the D gene TCRdb calls, TRBD1, cannot be checked with no DNA. CDR1 is MNHEY and CDR2 is SMNVEV in the germline V gene (reference sequence). There are 14 residues in the CDR3.